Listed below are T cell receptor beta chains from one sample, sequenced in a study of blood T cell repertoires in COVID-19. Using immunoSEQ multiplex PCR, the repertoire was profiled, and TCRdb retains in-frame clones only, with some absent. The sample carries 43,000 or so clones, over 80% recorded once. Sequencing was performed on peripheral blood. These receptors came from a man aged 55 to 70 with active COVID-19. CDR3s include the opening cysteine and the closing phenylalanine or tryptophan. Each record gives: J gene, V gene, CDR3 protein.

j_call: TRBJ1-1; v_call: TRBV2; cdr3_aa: CASRSDLNTEAFF
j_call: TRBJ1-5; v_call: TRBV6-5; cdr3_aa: CASTIGNQPQHF
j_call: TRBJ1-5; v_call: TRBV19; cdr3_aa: CASSIDRRVGQPQHF
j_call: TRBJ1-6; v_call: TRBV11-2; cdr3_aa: CASSLGQGPHSPLHF
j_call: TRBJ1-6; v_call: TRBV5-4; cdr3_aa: CASSLADRLNSPLHF
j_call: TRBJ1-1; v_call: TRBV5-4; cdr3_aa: CASSRPGQALNTEAFF
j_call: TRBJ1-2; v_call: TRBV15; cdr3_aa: CATSGWTGKDGYTF
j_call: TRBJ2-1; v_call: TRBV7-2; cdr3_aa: CASSLTSVVDEQFF
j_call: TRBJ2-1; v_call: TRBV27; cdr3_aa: CASRLVTSASSYNEQFF
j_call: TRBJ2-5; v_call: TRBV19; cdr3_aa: CASSPARDRRETQYF
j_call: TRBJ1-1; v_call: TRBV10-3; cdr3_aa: CAISGTGVNTEAFF
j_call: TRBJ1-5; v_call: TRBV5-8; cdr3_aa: CASSLEGSQPQHF
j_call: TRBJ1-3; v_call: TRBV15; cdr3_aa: CATSRVRGSGNTIYF
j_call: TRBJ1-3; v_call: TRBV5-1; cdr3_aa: CASSPTGGSGNTIYF
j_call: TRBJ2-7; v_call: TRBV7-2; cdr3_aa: CASSYQGTRSSYEQYF
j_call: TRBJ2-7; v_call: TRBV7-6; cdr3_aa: CASSYRTSGDEQYF
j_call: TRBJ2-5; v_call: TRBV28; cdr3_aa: CASSLQAGGPQETQYF
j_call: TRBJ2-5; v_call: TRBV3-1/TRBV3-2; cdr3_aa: CASSKAGGVETQYF
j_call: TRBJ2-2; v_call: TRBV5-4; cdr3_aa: CASSSPLVAPGELFF
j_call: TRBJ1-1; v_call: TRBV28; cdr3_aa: CASSLMALGQLDTEAFF
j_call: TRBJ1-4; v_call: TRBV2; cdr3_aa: CASLYEKLFF
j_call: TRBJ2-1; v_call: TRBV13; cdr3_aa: CASSYDGTIYEQFF